The 4 T cell receptor beta chains listed next were all sequenced from one sample in a study of PD-L1 blockade in urothelial cancer. Time point described: peripheral blood 6 weeks after treatment start. Clones were sequenced by immunoSEQ multiplex PCR, and TCRdb holds only the in-frame ones, with some missing. The sample has more than 40,000 clones, about four fifths seen once. This specimen was PBMCs, taken around atezolizumab (anti-PD-L1) treatment. Receptors originate from a man aged 55 to 70 with urothelial cancer.

The chain employs TRBV6-1 and TRBJ1-2; D is ambiguous. The germline gives CDR1 MNHNS, CDR2 SASEGT. Deletions cut 6 bases from V and 6 bases from J, with 14 bases between. This CDR3 is built from 13 residues. Here the CDR3 reads CASRVPGLNGYTF. The CDR3 DNA reads as TGTGCCAGCAGAGTCCCAGGACTCAATGGCTACACCTTC.

The chain employs TRBV6-1 and TRBJ1-6; TRBD1 aligns across 7 bases. The trim removed 4 bases at V and 6 bases at J, leaving 6 bases unmatched. This CDR3 is built from 15 residues. From germline, CDR1 is MNHNS and CDR2 SASEGT. The CDR3 reads CASSGSGGGNSPLHF. The CDR3 DNA is TGTGCCAGCAGTGGATCAGGGGGTGGTAATTCACCCCTCCACTTT.

In this sample, this clone turned up once. The chain is built from TRBV5-6 and TRBJ1-6; no clear D gene. CDR1 and CDR2 (germline): SGHDT, YYEEEE. Trimming left V 0 bases short and J 10 bases short, with 5 bases between. This CDR3 is 12 amino acids long. The CDR3 region is CASSLGASPLHF. Here the CDR3 DNA reads TGTGCCAGCAGCTTGGGGGCCTCACCCCTCCACTTT. The full variable domain, with the rest looked up from reference TRBV5-6 and TRBJ1-6, is DAGVTQSPTHLIKTRGQQVTLRCSPKSGHDTVSWYQQALGQGPQFIFQYYEEEERQRGNFPDRFSGHQFPNYSSELNVNALLLGDSALYLCASSLGASPLHFGNGTRLTVT.

The chain couples TRBV19 to TRBJ1-1, with 7 bases fitting TRBD1. Trimming at V came to 9 bases and at J to 3 bases, leaving 7 bases not matched to a gene. There are 13 residues in the CDR3. Germline CDR1 and CDR2: LNHDA and SQIVND (reference sequence). The CDR3 protein is CASSNRGDTEAFF. CDR3 DNA sequence: TGTGCCAGCTCTAACAGGGGTGACACTGAAGCTTTCTTT.